This T cell receptor (beta chain) was identified in a study of blood T cell repertoires in COVID-19. At the level of the study: Spain, Italy and the United States supplied samples that represented acute and convalescent COVID-19.

Using immunoSEQ multiplex PCR, the repertoire was profiled, and TCRdb retains in-frame clones only, with some absent. This sample has 35,000 or so clones; 80% to 90% occur once, and the top ten carry around two fifths. Germline V gene lookup returns CDR1 LGHDT and CDR2 YNNKEL (reference sequence). V lost 1 base, J lost 8 bases, and 12 bases stayed unmatched. This CDR3 has 17 amino acids. This chain uses TRBV3-1 (or the pseudogene TRBV3-2) with TRBJ1-5, with 9 positions matching TRBD1. This TCR came from a human donor in a cohort sampled during active or convalescent COVID-19. The donor label of this sample is uncertain. The sample consisted of peripheral blood. DNA of the CDR3: TGTGCCAGCAGCCAAGTTTACGGGACAGGGAGTAGTGAGCCCCAGCATTTT. This codes for CASSQVYGTGSSEPQHF.